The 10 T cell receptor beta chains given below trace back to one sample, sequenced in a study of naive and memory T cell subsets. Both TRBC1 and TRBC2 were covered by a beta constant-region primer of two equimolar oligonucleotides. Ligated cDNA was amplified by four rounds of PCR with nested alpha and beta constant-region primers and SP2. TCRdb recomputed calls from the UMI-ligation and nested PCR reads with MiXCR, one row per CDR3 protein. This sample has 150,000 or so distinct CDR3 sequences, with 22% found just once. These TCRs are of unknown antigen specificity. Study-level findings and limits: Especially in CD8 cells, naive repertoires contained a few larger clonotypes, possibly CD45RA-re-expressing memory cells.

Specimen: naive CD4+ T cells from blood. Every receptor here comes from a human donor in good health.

In DNA, the CDR3 is TGTGCCAGCAGTTTAACTAGCGGGACGTATACGCAGTATTTT. It encodes CASSLTSGTYTQYF. V and J are TRBV28 and TRBJ2-3; 10 bases map to TRBD2. CDR1 is MDHEN and CDR2 is SYDVKM in the germline V gene. The length of the CDR3 is 14 residues. Losses at the gene ends were 2 bases for V and 7 bases for J; bases not matched to a gene: 3.

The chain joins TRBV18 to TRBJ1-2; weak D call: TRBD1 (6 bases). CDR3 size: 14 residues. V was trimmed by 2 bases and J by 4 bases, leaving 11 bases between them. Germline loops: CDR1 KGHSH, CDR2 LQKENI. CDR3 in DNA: TGTGCCAGCTCACCAAAGACAGGAGTCTATGGCTACACCTTC. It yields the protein CASSPKTGVYGYTF.

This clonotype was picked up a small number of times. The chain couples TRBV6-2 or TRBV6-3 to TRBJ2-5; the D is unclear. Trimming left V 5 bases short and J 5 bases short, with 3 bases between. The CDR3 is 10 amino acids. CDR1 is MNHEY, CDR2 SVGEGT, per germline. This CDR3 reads CASSHETQYF. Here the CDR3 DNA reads TGTGCCAGCAGTCATGAGACCCAGTACTTC.

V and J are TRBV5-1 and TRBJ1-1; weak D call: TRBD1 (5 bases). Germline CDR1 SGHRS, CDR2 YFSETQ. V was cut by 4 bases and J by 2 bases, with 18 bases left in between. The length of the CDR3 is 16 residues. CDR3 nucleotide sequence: TGCGCCAGCAGCCCGGTGTTTGCGAGGGGAAACACTGAAGCTTTCTTT. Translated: CASSPVFARGNTEAFF.

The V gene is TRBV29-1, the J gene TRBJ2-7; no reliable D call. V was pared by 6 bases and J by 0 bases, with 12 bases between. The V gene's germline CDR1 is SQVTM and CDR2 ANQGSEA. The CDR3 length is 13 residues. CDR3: CSVNGVSSYEQYF. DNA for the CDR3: TGCAGCGTAAATGGTGTCAGCTCCTACGAGCAGTACTTC.

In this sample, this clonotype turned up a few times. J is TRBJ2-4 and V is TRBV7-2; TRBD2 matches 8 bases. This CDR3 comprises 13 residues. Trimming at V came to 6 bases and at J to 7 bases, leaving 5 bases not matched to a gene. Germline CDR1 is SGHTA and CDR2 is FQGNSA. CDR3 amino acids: CASSSGGANIQYF. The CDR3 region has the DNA TGTGCCAGCAGTTCGGGGGGGGCTAACATTCAGTACTTC.

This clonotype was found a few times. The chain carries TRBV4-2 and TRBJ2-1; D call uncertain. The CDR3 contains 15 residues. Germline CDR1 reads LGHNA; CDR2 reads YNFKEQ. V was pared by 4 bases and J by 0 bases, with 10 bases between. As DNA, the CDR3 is TGTGCCAGCAGCCGCACTCCTATCTCCTACAATGAGCAGTTCTTC. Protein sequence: CASSRTPISYNEQFF.

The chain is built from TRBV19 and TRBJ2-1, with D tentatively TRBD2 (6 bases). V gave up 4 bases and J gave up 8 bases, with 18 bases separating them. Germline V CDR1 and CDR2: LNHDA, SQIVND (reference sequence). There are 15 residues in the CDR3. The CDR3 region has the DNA TGTGCCAGTAGTAGAGGGAGGCCCCCTGGGGATGAGCAGTTCTTC. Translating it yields CASSRGRPPGDEQFF. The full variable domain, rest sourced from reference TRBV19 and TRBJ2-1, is DGGITQSPKYLFRKEGQNVTLSCEQNLNHDAMYWYRQDPGQGLRLIYYSQIVNDFQKGDIAEGYSVSREKKESFPLTVTSAQKNPTAFYLCASSRGRPPGDEQFFGPGTRLTVL.

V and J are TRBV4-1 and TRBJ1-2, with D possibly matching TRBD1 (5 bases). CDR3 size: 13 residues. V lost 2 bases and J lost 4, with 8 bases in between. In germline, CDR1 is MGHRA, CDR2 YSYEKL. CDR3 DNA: TGCGCCAGCAGCCAATGGGGGGGCTATGGCTACACCTTC. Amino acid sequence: CASSQWGGYGYTF.

This chain's CDR3 is CASSLETSGTTSTDTQYF. CDR3 DNA: TGTGCCAGCAGCTTAGAGACTAGCGGGACCACTAGCACAGATACGCAGTATTTT. V usage is TRBV7-2 and J usage is TRBJ2-3; 11 nucleotides align to TRBD2. Germline V gene data show CDR1 as SGHTA and CDR2 as FQGNSA. The V segment lost 1 base and the J segment 0 bases; nucleotides outside the gene matches: 6. This CDR3 comprises 18 residues.